The present entry profiles one TCR beta chain with its context. Orbital computed tomography, together with clinical symptoms, serum thyroxine, TRAb and thyroid ultrasound, was used for diagnosis. TCR beta CDR3 regions were amplified from RNA transcripts. In the first round, RT-PCR was carried out with HTBI primers, and a multiplex PCR formed the second round. From the multiplex PCR reads, TCRdb called clonotypes with MiXCR, one entry per CDR3 protein. The table lists 150,000 to 200,000 distinct CDR3 sequences, under 45% of them singletons, with around 8.9% in the top ten. The sample is drawn from a study of Graves' ophthalmopathy and Graves' hyperthyroidism. This CDR3 has 11 amino acids. V was cut by 4 bases and J by 5 bases, with 6 bases left in between.

The chain is built from TRBV12-3 or TRBV12-4 and TRBJ2-7; a weak D match, TRBD1 (6 bases). The source material was peripheral blood. This receptor was identified in a man younger than 40 with Graves' ophthalmopathy. The chain's CDR3 is CASSSGDEQYF. In DNA form, the CDR3 reads TGTGCCAGCAGTTCAGGGGACGAGCAGTACTTC.